These 27 T cell receptor beta chains share one sample of origin, sequenced in a study of cytomegalovirus exposure and HLA in healthy donors. Data came from immunoSEQ multiplex PCR; TCRdb stores just in-frame clones and leaves some out. The sample has 150,000 to 200,000 clones, about 82% seen once. Sequenced: PBMCs. The receptors originated from a man aged 25-45 years in good health and CMV-seropositive.

This chain joins TRBV6-5 and TRBJ2-7, with a possible D match to TRBD2 (6 bases). The ends were cut back, 0 bases at V and 3 bases at J, with 12 bases in the middle. The germline CDR1 and CDR2 sequences are MNHEY and SVGAGI. The CDR3 runs to 15 residues. CDR3 in amino acids: CASSYSDYPDYEQYF. CDR3 sequence (DNA): TGTGCCAGCAGTTACTCGGACTACCCAGACTACGAGCAGTACTTC.

V gene TRBV4-3 combines with J gene TRBJ1-6; D may be TRBD1 (5 bases). Trimming removed 4 bases at V and 10 bases at J, with 17 bases between. Germline CDR1 reads LGHNA; CDR2 reads YSLEER. CDR3 size: 15 residues. CDR3 residues: CASSLNREGLSPLHF. In DNA, the CDR3 is TGCGCCAGCAGCCTGAATAGGGAGGGGTTATCACCCCTCCACTTT.

The chain has TRBV5-1 and TRBJ1-5; no firm D call. CDR3 length: 14 residues. CDR1 and CDR2 (germline): SGHRS, YFSETQ. With 0 bases removed from V and 7 bases from J, the gap between germline ends came to 11 bases. In DNA form, the CDR3 reads TGCGCCAGCAGCTTGGATGGGCAGGCACAGCCCCAGCATTTT. Translation gives CASSLDGQAQPQHF.

The gene calls are TRBV25-1 and TRBJ1-1; unclear D gene. Germline V gene data show CDR1 as MGHDK and CDR2 as SYGVNS. V dropped 2 bases and J dropped 11 bases, with 12 bases sitting between them. This CDR3 has 12 residues. This CDR3 is CASSEGFGGAFF. DNA of the CDR3: TGTGCCAGCAGTGAAGGTTTTGGAGGCGCTTTCTTT.

V is TRBV5-1 and J is TRBJ1-4; D not certain. Germline CDR1 SGHRS, CDR2 YFSETQ. The V gene lost 1 base and the J gene lost 2 bases, with 6 bases spanning the gap. The CDR3 has 14 residues. CDR3 nucleotide sequence: TGCGCCAGCAGCTTGTACGGTACTAATGAAAAACTGTTTTTT. This translates into CASSLYGTNEKLFF.

In its sample, this clone was seen once. This chain joins TRBV4-3 and TRBJ1-2; TRBD1 matches at 8 bases. This CDR3 region has 17 residues. Trimming took 2 bases from V and 3 from J; bases not matched to a gene: 11. CDR1 and CDR2 (germline): LGHNA, YSLEER. The CDR3 nucleotides are TGCGCCAGCAGCCAAACCCGTCGAGGGGGACAGGACTATGGCTACACCTTC. It specifies CASSQTRRGGQDYGYTF.

The genes are TRBV27 and TRBJ1-6, with D possibly TRBD1 on 5 matching bases. This CDR3 has 13 residues. Trimming removed 7 bases from V and 6 bases from J, with 10 bases in between. The germline V gene has CDR1 MNHEY and CDR2 SMNVEV (reference sequence). CDR3 in amino acids: CASTPGVNSPLHF. As DNA, the CDR3 is TGTGCCAGCACCCCGGGGGTTAATTCACCCCTCCACTTT.

V usage is TRBV9 and J usage is TRBJ2-7; 9 bases match TRBD2. V gave up 0 bases and J gave up 4 bases; unmatched junction bases: 8. The CDR3 length is 16 residues. Germline values: CDR1 SGDLS, CDR2 YYNGEE. CDR3 in amino acids: CASSVAPGGGAYEQYF. CDR3 sequence (DNA): TGTGCCAGCAGCGTAGCTCCCGGCGGGGGGGCTTACGAGCAGTACTTC.

This clone was detected once. The chain employs TRBV4-1 and TRBJ2-7; 7 nucleotides align to TRBD2. The CDR3 spans 18 residues. Germline V gives CDR1 MGHRA, CDR2 YSYEKL. Trimming cost V 0 bases and J 0 bases; bases outside gene matches: 11. For the CDR3, the DNA is TGCGCCAGCAGCCAAGAGGGGCGGGGGAGAGGCTTCTCCTACGAGCAGTACTTC. It encodes CASSQEGRGRGFSYEQYF.

The chain uses TRBV2 and TRBJ2-1, with D perhaps TRBD2 (7 bases). CDR1 is SNHLY, CDR2 FYNNEI, per germline. This CDR3 contains 14 residues. The CDR3 region is CARGREDSRNEQFF. DNA of the CDR3: TGTGCTCGGGGTCGGGAGGACAGCCGGAATGAGCAGTTCTTC.

The V and J genes are TRBV5-1 and TRBJ2-5; 9 bases are shared with TRBD1. J gave up 6 bases and V 0 bases, and 6 bases lay outside the gene matches. The CDR3 covers 15 residues. Germline V gene data show CDR1 as SGHRS and CDR2 as YFSETQ. CDR3: CASSLVTGGMKTQYF. The CDR3 nucleotides are TGCGCCAGCAGCTTGGTGACAGGGGGTATGAAGACCCAGTACTTC.

The chain combines TRBV30 with TRBJ1-1, with TRBD1 matching 10 bases. Trimming at V came to 1 base and at J to 0 bases, leaving 2 bases not matched to a gene. The CDR3 loop spans 15 amino acids. The V gene's germline CDR1 is GTSNPN and CDR2 SVGIG (reference sequence). The CDR3 is CAWSAGTGVNTEAFF. For the CDR3, the DNA is TGTGCCTGGAGTGCCGGGACAGGGGTGAACACTGAAGCTTTCTTT.

The J gene is TRBJ2-2, the V gene TRBV7-3; D remains unclear. V was pared by 2 bases and J by 4 bases, with 8 bases between. This CDR3 has 14 residues. CDR1 is SGHTA and CDR2 is FQGTGA in the germline V gene. The CDR3 nucleotides read TGTGCCAGCAGCTTAGGTTGGCTCACCGGGGAGCTGTTTTTT. Its protein is CASSLGWLTGELFF.

This chain connects TRBV5-1 to TRBJ2-1; TRBD2 agrees at 7 bases. V lost 4 bases to trimming and J lost 4 bases; unmatched junction nucleotides: 5. The CDR3 is 14 residues long. Germline loops: CDR1 SGHRS, CDR2 YFSETQ. The CDR3 loop reads CASSTGGAYNEQFF. In DNA form, the CDR3 reads TGCGCCAGCAGCACGGGGGGAGCGTACAATGAGCAGTTCTTC. The variable domain in full, with the rest retrieved from reference TRBV5-1 and TRBJ2-1, is KAGVTQTPRYLIKTRGQQVTLSCSPISGHRSVSWYQQTPGQGLQFLFEYFSETQRNKGNFPGRFSGRQFSNSRSEMNVSTLELGDSALYLCASSTGGAYNEQFFGPGTRLTVL.

The chain uses TRBV6-6 and TRBJ1-2; 7 bases fit TRBD1. CDR3 length: 15 amino acids. CDR1 is MNHNY and CDR2 is SVGAGI in the germline V gene (reference sequence). With V trimmed by 4 bases and J by 2 bases, 7 bases remained unmatched. CDR3 amino acids: CASSSPGTANYGYTF. CDR3 in DNA: TGTGCCAGCAGTTCTCCCGGGACAGCCAACTATGGCTACACCTTC.

The V gene is TRBV7-2, the J gene TRBJ1-5; D possibly corresponds to TRBD1 (5 bases). Trimming cost V 4 bases and J 1 base, with 20 bases left between them. CDR3 size: 18 residues. Germline lookup yields CDR1 SGHTA and CDR2 FQGNSA. The CDR3 DNA is TGTGCCAGCAGCTACTTACCGGGGACCGGGGGGAGCAATCAGCCCCAGCATTTT. Its translation: CASSYLPGTGGSNQPQHF.

The rearrangement uses TRBV27 and TRBJ2-5; 7 bases map to TRBD1. The CDR3 runs 14 residues. V was clipped by 5 bases and J by 7 bases; unmatched bases: 10. Germline loops: CDR1 MNHEY, CDR2 SMNVEV (reference sequence). Written as DNA, the CDR3 is TGTGCCAGCAGTGCACAGGGGTTTTTAGGGACCCAGTACTTC. Its protein is CASSAQGFLGTQYF.

Only one count was recorded for this clone. The chain recombines TRBV19 with TRBJ1-6; D is possibly TRBD1 (6 bases). The germline gives CDR1 LNHDA, CDR2 SQIVND (reference sequence). With 4 bases removed from V and 7 bases from J, the gap between germline ends came to 14 bases. This CDR3 contains 15 residues. The CDR3 is CASSTQGVWNSPLHF. The CDR3 DNA sequence: TGTGCCAGTAGTACACAGGGAGTATGGAATTCACCCCTCCACTTT. Filled out from reference TRBV19 and TRBJ1-6, the complete variable domain reads DGGITQSPKYLFRKEGQNVTLSCEQNLNHDAMYWYRQDPGQGLRLIYYSQIVNDFQKGDIAEGYSVSREKKESFPLTVTSAQKNPTAFYLCASSTQGVWNSPLHFGNGTRLTVT.

The chain is built from TRBV6-5 and TRBJ1-2; D unclear. The germline V gene has CDR1 MNHEY and CDR2 SVGAGI. This CDR3 spans 13 amino acids. The V end was cut by 4 bases, the J end by 8 bases, with 14 bases between. This CDR3 is CASSWRDSGGYTF. The CDR3 DNA sequence: TGTGCCAGCAGTTGGAGAGACTCGGGGGGCTACACCTTC.

V usage is TRBV2 and J usage is TRBJ1-1; unclear D gene. Germline V gene sequence: CDR1 SNHLY, CDR2 FYNNEI. There are 13 residues in the CDR3. The V end was cut by 4 bases, the J end by 5 bases, with 11 bases between. The CDR3 spells CASSAQEETEAFF. CDR3 nucleotides: TGTGCCAGCAGTGCCCAGGAGGAGACTGAAGCTTTCTTT.

V usage is TRBV7-2 and J usage is TRBJ2-7; 9 bases fit TRBD1. Trimming removed 4 bases from V and 7 bases from J; junction bases left unmatched: 14. The CDR3 is made up of 16 amino acids. CDR1 SGHTA and CDR2 FQGNSA come from the germline V gene. CDR3 DNA sequence: TGTGCCAGCAGCTCCGTCTGGGCAGGACAGGGGAGAGAGCAGTACTTC. Amino acids: CASSSVWAGQGREQYF.

The chain uses TRBV4-2 and TRBJ2-1, with 13 bases that match TRBD2. CDR1 LGHNA and CDR2 YNFKEQ come from the germline V gene. CDR3 length: 16 residues. The junction had 13 bases not matched to a gene; V was cut back by 7 bases and J by 10 bases. CDR3 protein: CASTELTSGGAGEQFF. The CDR3 DNA sequence: TGTGCCAGCACTGAGTTAACTAGCGGGGGGGCCGGGGAGCAGTTCTTC.

The V and J genes are TRBV27 and TRBJ2-5, with 9 bases fitting TRBD2. Germline V lookup: CDR1 MNHEY, CDR2 SMNVEV (reference sequence). This CDR3 region has 17 residues. J gave up 3 bases and V 0 bases, and 8 bases lay outside the gene matches. In DNA form, the CDR3 reads TGTGCCAGCAGTTTATCGATAGCGGCTAGCGGGAAAGAGACCCAGTACTTC. Translation: CASSLSIAASGKETQYF.

In its sample, this clone was seen once. This chain links TRBV29-1 with TRBJ2-7; 8 nucleotides agree with TRBD2. CDR1 and CDR2 from the germline V gene are SQVTM and ANQGSEA. CDR3 length: 14 amino acids. J gave up 0 bases and V 7 bases, and 8 bases lay outside the gene matches. This CDR3 is CSAILAGSSYEQYF. CDR3 in DNA: TGCAGCGCCATCCTAGCGGGTAGCTCCTACGAGCAGTACTTC.

V is TRBV7-9 and J is TRBJ2-5, with a tentative D call TRBD1 (5 bases). The CDR3 spans 13 residues. In germline, CDR1 is SEHNR, CDR2 FQNEAQ (reference sequence). Trimming cost V 4 bases and J 3 bases, with 9 bases left between them. The CDR3 is CASSSQGEETQYF. CDR3 DNA: TGTGCCAGCAGCTCCCAGGGTGAAGAGACCCAGTACTTC.

The chain links TRBV7-8 to TRBJ2-1, with 12 bases that match TRBD2. Trimming at V came to 2 bases and at J to 5 bases, leaving 4 bases not matched to a gene. From germline, CDR1 is SGHVS and CDR2 FQNEAQ. The CDR3 loop spans 16 amino acids. The CDR3 protein is CASSLLAGGPNNEQFF. The CDR3 DNA sequence: TGTGCCAGCAGCTTACTAGCGGGGGGGCCGAACAATGAGCAGTTCTTC. Full variable domain (missing parts from reference TRBV7-8 and TRBJ2-1): GAGVSQSPRYKVAKRGQDVALRCDPISGHVSLFWYQQALGQGPEFLTYFQNEAQLDKSGLPSDRFFAERPEGSVSTLKIQRTQQEDSAVYLCASSLLAGGPNNEQFFGPGTRLTVL.

The genes are TRBV7-2 and TRBJ1-6, with D unresolved. Trimming pared 4 bases from V and 10 bases from J, leaving 17 bases between. Germline V CDR1 and CDR2: SGHTA, FQGNSA. The CDR3 length is 15 residues. CDR3 loop: CASSSPGEIRSPLHF. The CDR3 DNA follows: TGTGCCAGCAGCTCCCCTGGGGAGATTCGATCACCCCTCCACTTT.